This is a list of T cell receptor beta chains from one sample in a study of vaccination effects on CD4 cells after COVID-19. These receptors' targets are unknown. The table came from immunoSEQ multiplex PCR; TCRdb's copy has only in-frame clones and leaves some out. The table includes roughly 50,000 clones, roughly three quarters detected once. Material: CD4+ T cells from PBMCs cultured with HCoV-OC43 spike peptides, obtained before COVID-19 vaccination. These receptors were obtained from a human donor who received a COVID-19 vaccine. CDR3s include the opening cysteine and the closing phenylalanine or tryptophan. Fields, in order: D gene, V gene, clone size, J gene, CDR3 protein, CDR3 DNA. D genes are given only for firm matches. Some rows mark clone size as missing; the rest say once, few, many or name a class of expanded clone.

D: -; V: TRBV24-1; size: -; J: TRBJ1-1; CDR3: CATSDQAEAFF; DNA: TGTGCCACCAGTGATCAAGCTGAAGCTTTCTTT
D: TRBD2; V: TRBV10-1; size: -; J: TRBJ2-2; CDR3: CASSDHSGDSGELFF; DNA: TGCGCCAGCAGTGATCATAGCGGGGACTCCGGGGAGCTGTTTTTT
D: TRBD2; V: TRBV5-6; size: -; J: TRBJ2-1; CDR3: CASSQGTRGNEQFF; DNA: TGTGCCAGCAGCCAAGGGACTAGAGGCAATGAGCAGTTCTTC
D: -; V: TRBV24-1; size: -; J: TRBJ1-2; CDR3: CATSDLQGMKGYTF; DNA: TGTGCCACCAGTGATTTGCAGGGAATGAAGGGCTACACCTTC
D: TRBD1; V: TRBV5-1; size: -; J: TRBJ1-3; CDR3: CASSLTGADSGNTIYF; DNA: TGCGCCAGCAGCTTAACAGGGGCCGATTCTGGAAACACCATATATTTT
D: -; V: TRBV15; size: once; J: TRBJ1-1; CDR3: CATSTLDHHMNSEAFF; DNA: TGTGCCACCAGCACTCTAGATCATCACATGAACAGTGAAGCTTTCTTT
D: -; V: TRBV2; size: few; J: TRBJ2-2; CDR3: CASIGGRNTGELFF; DNA: TGTGCCAGCATCGGGGGGCGGAACACCGGGGAGCTGTTTTTT
D: -; V: TRBV7-2; size: -; J: TRBJ2-2; CDR3: CASSLGKVTTNTGELFF; DNA: TGTGCCAGCAGCTTAGGAAAGGTTACAACGAACACCGGGGAGCTGTTTTTT
D: -; V: TRBV10-3; size: -; J: TRBJ2-5; CDR3: CAISVPGRETQYF; DNA: TGTGCCATCAGTGTTCCGGGTCGGGAGACCCAGTACTTC
D: -; V: TRBV28; size: -; J: TRBJ1-1; CDR3: CASSPIRTATEAFF; DNA: TGTGCCAGCAGTCCGATTAGGACAGCTACTGAAGCTTTCTTT
D: -; V: TRBV12-1; size: -; J: TRBJ1-6; CDR3: CASSFAYHLGQNF; DNA: TGTGCCAGCAGCTTTGCGTATCATCTTGGACAGAACTTT
D: -; V: TRBV10-3; size: -; J: TRBJ2-1; CDR3: CATLPRAGGNNEQFF; DNA: TGTGCCACCCTCCCGAGGGCCGGGGGAAACAATGAGCAGTTCTTC
D: -; V: TRBV5-1; size: -; J: TRBJ2-1; CDR3: CASSLVPGLDEQFF; DNA: TGCGCCAGCAGCTTGGTGCCGGGGTTGGATGAGCAGTTCTTC
D: -; V: TRBV4-1; size: -; J: TRBJ2-2; CDR3: CASSQVRLGAYTGELFF; DNA: TGCGCCAGCAGCCAAGTAAGACTGGGGGCCTACACCGGGGAGCTGTTTTTT
D: TRBD1; V: TRBV30; size: -; J: TRBJ1-3; CDR3: CAWRQQGAKGNTIYF; DNA: TGTGCCTGGAGACAACAGGGGGCGAAAGGAAACACCATATATTTT
D: -; V: TRBV4-1; size: -; J: TRBJ1-4; CDR3: CASSPHRTSDEKLFF; DNA: TGCGCCAGCAGCCCCCATCGGACATCAGATGAAAAACTGTTTTTT
D: TRBD1; V: TRBV9; size: -; J: TRBJ2-3; CDR3: CASSVASRRTGGVSDTQYF; DNA: TGTGCCAGCAGCGTAGCTTCCCGGAGGACAGGGGGCGTCTCAGATACGCAGTATTTT
D: TRBD1; V: TRBV7-9; size: once; J: TRBJ2-3; CDR3: CASSFLTGGTDTQYF; DNA: TGTGCCAGCAGCTTTCTCACAGGGGGGACAGATACGCAGTATTTT
D: -; V: TRBV7-2; size: -; J: TRBJ1-4; CDR3: CASSHPGGNNEKLFF; DNA: TGTGCCAGCAGCCACCCGGGGGGGAATAATGAAAAACTGTTTTTT
D: -; V: TRBV30; size: few; J: TRBJ2-2; CDR3: CAWTGGGRFTGELFF; DNA: TGTGCCTGGACGGGTGGAGGGCGATTCACCGGGGAGCTGTTTTTT
D: -; V: TRBV18; size: -; J: TRBJ1-5; CDR3: CASSPGQGGNQPQHF; DNA: TGTGCCAGCTCACCCGGCCAAGGTGGCAATCAGCCCCAGCATTTT
D: -; V: TRBV24-1; size: -; J: TRBJ2-2; CDR3: CATSDFGGPGELFF; DNA: TGTGCCACCAGTGATTTTGGCGGACCCGGGGAGCTGTTTTTT
D: TRBD1; V: TRBV27; size: -; J: TRBJ1-1; CDR3: CASNPSLGGGNTEAFF; DNA: TGTGCCAGCAACCCATCATTGGGAGGGGGCAACACTGAAGCTTTCTTT
D: TRBD1; V: TRBV7-3; size: -; J: TRBJ2-2; CDR3: CASSLRPTGANTGELFF; DNA: TGTGCCAGCAGCTTAAGACCGACAGGGGCGAACACCGGGGAGCTGTTTTTT
D: -; V: TRBV6-5; size: once; J: TRBJ1-5; CDR3: CASSPGNQPQHF; DNA: TGTGCCAGCAGTCCAGGAAACCAGCCCCAGCATTTT
D: TRBD1; V: TRBV7-9; size: -; J: TRBJ1-1; CDR3: CASAIFTRGSSEAFF; DNA: TGTGCCAGCGCGATTTTTACCAGGGGGAGCTCTGAAGCTTTCTTT
D: -; V: TRBV6-5; size: -; J: TRBJ1-6; CDR3: CASSLQGDDSPLHF; DNA: TGTGCCAGCAGTTTACAGGGTGACGATTCACCCCTCCACTTT
D: TRBD2; V: TRBV5-1; size: -; J: TRBJ2-3; CDR3: CASSFQRGGTDTQYF; DNA: TGCGCCAGCAGCTTTCAGCGGGGCGGCACAGATACGCAGTATTTT
D: TRBD1; V: TRBV9; size: -; J: TRBJ1-2; CDR3: CASSPGQGEAGYTF; DNA: TGTGCCAGCAGCCCCGGACAGGGAGAGGCTGGCTACACCTTC
D: -; V: TRBV19; size: -; J: TRBJ2-4; CDR3: CASRGNGEAKNIQYF; DNA: TGTGCCAGTAGAGGGAACGGGGAGGCCAAAAACATTCAGTACTTC
D: TRBD1; V: TRBV2; size: -; J: TRBJ1-2; CDR3: CASITGQFNYGYTF; DNA: TGTGCCAGCATCACGGGACAGTTCAACTATGGCTACACCTTC
D: -; V: TRBV6-5; size: -; J: TRBJ2-3; CDR3: CAITRMDADTQYF; DNA: TGTGCCATAACTAGAATGGACGCAGATACGCAGTATTTT
D: -; V: TRBV13; size: -; J: TRBJ2-4; CDR3: CASSSSGTPRQYF; DNA: TGTGCCAGCAGCTCCTCCGGGACTCCGCGTCAGTACTTC
D: -; V: TRBV7-2; size: few; J: TRBJ1-6; CDR3: CASSFSGDGRSYNSPLHF; DNA: TGTGCCAGCAGTTTCTCGGGGGACGGCCGCTCCTATAATTCACCCCTCCACTTT
D: -; V: TRBV5-5; size: once; J: TRBJ1-2; CDR3: CASSLAPPNYGYTF; DNA: TGTGCCAGCAGCTTGGCTCCACCCAACTATGGCTACACCTTC
D: TRBD1; V: TRBV6-2/TRBV6-3; size: once; J: TRBJ1-1; CDR3: CASSYPTGGRGEAFF; DNA: TGTGCCAGCAGTTACCCGACAGGGGGAAGGGGTGAAGCTTTCTTT
D: TRBD2; V: TRBV29-1; size: -; J: TRBJ2-1; CDR3: CSVGASGVYNEQFF; DNA: TGCAGCGTTGGAGCTAGCGGGGTCTACAATGAGCAGTTCTTC
D: TRBD1; V: TRBV19; size: once; J: TRBJ2-2; CDR3: CASSPRTGAASGTGELFF; DNA: TGTGCCAGTAGCCCCCGGACAGGGGCCGCCTCCGGAACCGGGGAGCTGTTTTTT
D: TRBD2; V: TRBV3-1/TRBV3-2; size: -; J: TRBJ2-3; CDR3: CASSAQLAAGTDTQYF; DNA: TGTGCCAGCAGCGCCCAACTAGCGGCGGGCACAGATACGCAGTATTTT
D: -; V: TRBV24-1; size: -; J: TRBJ2-5; CDR3: CATSDSGRLHQETQYF; DNA: TGTGCCACGTCGGATTCGGGGAGACTACACCAAGAGACCCAGTACTTC
D: -; V: TRBV5-1; size: -; J: TRBJ2-2; CDR3: CASSLAGENTGELFF; DNA: TGCGCCAGCAGCTTAGCAGGGGAAAACACCGGGGAGCTGTTTTTT
D: -; V: TRBV5-5; size: -; J: TRBJ2-3; CDR3: CASSSETLGTDTQYF; DNA: TGTGCCAGCAGCTCCGAAACCCTGGGCACAGATACGCAGTATTTT
D: -; V: TRBV5-5; size: -; J: TRBJ2-2; CDR3: CASSPSSASDTGELFF; DNA: TGTGCCAGCAGCCCCTCTTCGGCTTCGGACACCGGGGAGCTGTTTTTT
D: TRBD1; V: TRBV5-1; size: -; J: TRBJ1-1; CDR3: CASQTGMNTEAFF; DNA: TGCGCCAGCCAGACAGGGATGAACACTGAAGCTTTCTTT
D: -; V: TRBV28; size: -; J: TRBJ2-3; CDR3: CASSRTGPGSRTNTDTQYF; DNA: TGTGCCAGCAGTCGAACAGGTCCTGGGTCCCGTACTAACACAGATACGCAGTATTTT
D: -; V: TRBV6-5; size: once; J: TRBJ2-1; CDR3: CASNSNEQFF; DNA: TGTGCCAGCAACTCCAATGAGCAGTTCTTC
D: TRBD2; V: TRBV10-3; size: -; J: TRBJ2-4; CDR3: CAISESLAGGAKNIQYF; DNA: TGTGCCATCAGTGAGTCGCTAGCGGGGGGAGCCAAAAACATTCAGTACTTC
D: -; V: TRBV7-9; size: -; J: TRBJ2-6; CDR3: CASSLGFVNSGANVLTF; DNA: TGTGCCAGCAGCTTAGGATTCGTAAACTCTGGGGCCAACGTCCTGACTTTC
D: TRBD1; V: TRBV9; size: -; J: TRBJ2-5; CDR3: CASSVITGVGETQYF; DNA: TGTGCCAGCAGCGTGATCACAGGGGTAGGAGAGACCCAGTACTTC
D: TRBD1; V: TRBV11-2; size: -; J: TRBJ2-1; CDR3: CASSLSGTGYNEQFF; DNA: TGTGCCAGCAGCTTATCCGGGACAGGGTACAATGAGCAGTTCTTC
D: -; V: TRBV30; size: -; J: TRBJ1-4; CDR3: CAWRVATNEKLFF; DNA: TGTGCCTGGAGGGTTGCAACTAATGAAAAACTGTTTTTT
D: -; V: TRBV6-5; size: -; J: TRBJ1-5; CDR3: CASSYGGQPQHF; DNA: TGTGCCAGCAGTTACGGGGGCCAGCCCCAGCATTTT
D: TRBD1; V: TRBV2; size: few; J: TRBJ1-1; CDR3: CASTGTAIMNTEAFF; DNA: TGTGCCAGCACTGGGACAGCAATTATGAACACTGAAGCTTTCTTT
D: TRBD2; V: TRBV5-4; size: once; J: TRBJ2-5; CDR3: CASSAPGGEGKTQYF; DNA: TGTGCCAGCAGCGCCCCCGGGGGGGAGGGGAAGACCCAGTACTTC
D: -; V: TRBV10-3; size: few; J: TRBJ1-2; CDR3: CAISVSGKNYGYTF; DNA: TGTGCCATCAGTGTTTCGGGGAAAAACTATGGCTACACCTTC